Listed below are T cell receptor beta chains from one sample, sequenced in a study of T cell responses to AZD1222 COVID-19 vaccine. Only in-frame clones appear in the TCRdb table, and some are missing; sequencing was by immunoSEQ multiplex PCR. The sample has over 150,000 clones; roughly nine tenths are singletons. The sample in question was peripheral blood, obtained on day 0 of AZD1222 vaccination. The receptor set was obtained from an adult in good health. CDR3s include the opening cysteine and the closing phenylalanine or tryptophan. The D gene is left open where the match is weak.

CDR3aa: CASSRDRGTGNTIYF
CDR3nt: TGTGCCAGCAGCCGGGACAGGGGAACTGGAAACACCATATATTTT
j_gene: TRBJ1-3
d_gene: TRBD1
v_gene: TRBV7-2

CDR3aa: CASSIVQGEDSYNEQFF
CDR3nt: TGTGCCAGTAGTATTGTTCAGGGCGAGGACTCCTACAATGAGCAGTTCTTC
j_gene: TRBJ2-1
d_gene: .
v_gene: TRBV19

CDR3aa: CASSPRPQGEQYF
CDR3nt: TGTGCCAGCAGCCCCCGGCCCCAGGGGGAGCAGTACTTC
j_gene: TRBJ2-7
d_gene: .
v_gene: TRBV7-8

CDR3aa: CASSPLVRGGGETQYF
CDR3nt: TGTGCCAGCAGCCCTCTGGTTCGTGGCGGGGGGGAGACCCAGTACTTC
j_gene: TRBJ2-5
d_gene: TRBD2
v_gene: TRBV7-6

CDR3aa: CASRYFQAGSTDTQYF
CDR3nt: TGTGCCAGCAGATACTTCCAAGCGGGTAGCACAGATACGCAGTATTTT
j_gene: TRBJ2-3
d_gene: .
v_gene: TRBV28

CDR3aa: CAIQQGSGMNTEAFF
CDR3nt: TGTGCCATCCAACAGGGAAGCGGGATGAACACTGAAGCTTTCTTT
j_gene: TRBJ1-1
d_gene: .
v_gene: TRBV10-3

CDR3aa: CASSEERQNPKYF
CDR3nt: TGTGCCAGCAGTGAAGAACGTCAGAACCCAAAGTACTTC
j_gene: TRBJ2-7
d_gene: .
v_gene: TRBV2

CDR3aa: CAITEYLGQGEAFF
CDR3nt: TGTGCCATCACCGAGTACTTAGGTCAGGGTGAAGCTTTCTTT
j_gene: TRBJ1-1
d_gene: .
v_gene: TRBV10-3

CDR3aa: CASSPGGIANSPLHF
CDR3nt: TGTGCCAGCAGTCCGGGGGGGATTGCCAATTCACCCCTCCACTTT
j_gene: TRBJ1-6
d_gene: .
v_gene: TRBV9

CDR3aa: CASRPPSKTYGYTF
CDR3nt: TGTGCCAGCAGACCGCCTTCTAAAACCTATGGCTACACCTTC
j_gene: TRBJ1-2
d_gene: .
v_gene: TRBV28